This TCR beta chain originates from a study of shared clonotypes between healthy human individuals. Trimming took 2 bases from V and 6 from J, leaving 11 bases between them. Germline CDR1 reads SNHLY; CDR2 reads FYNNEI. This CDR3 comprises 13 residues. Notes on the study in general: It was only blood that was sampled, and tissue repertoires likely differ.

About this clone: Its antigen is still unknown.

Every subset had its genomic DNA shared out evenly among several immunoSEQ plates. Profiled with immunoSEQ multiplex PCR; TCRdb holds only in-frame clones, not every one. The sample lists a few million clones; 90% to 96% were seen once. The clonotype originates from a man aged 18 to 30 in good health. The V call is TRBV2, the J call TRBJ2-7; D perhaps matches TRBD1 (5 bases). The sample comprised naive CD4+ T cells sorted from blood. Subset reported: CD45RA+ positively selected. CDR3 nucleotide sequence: TGTGCCAGCAGTGAAATTCAGGGTGCCGAGCAGTACTTC. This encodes CASSEIQGAEQYF.